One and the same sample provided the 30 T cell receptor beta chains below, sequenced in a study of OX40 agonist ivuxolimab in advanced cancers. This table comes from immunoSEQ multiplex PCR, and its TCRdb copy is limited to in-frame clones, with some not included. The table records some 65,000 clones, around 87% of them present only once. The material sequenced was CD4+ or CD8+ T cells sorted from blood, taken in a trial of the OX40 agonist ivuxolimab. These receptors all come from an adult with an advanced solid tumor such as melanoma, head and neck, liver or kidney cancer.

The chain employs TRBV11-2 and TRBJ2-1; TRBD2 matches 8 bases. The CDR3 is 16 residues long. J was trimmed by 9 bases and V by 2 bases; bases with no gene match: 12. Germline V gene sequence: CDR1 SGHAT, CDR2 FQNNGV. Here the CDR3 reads CASSLNTGRASPEQFF. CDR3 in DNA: TGTGCCAGCAGCTTAAACACCGGGAGGGCCTCCCCTGAGCAGTTCTTC.

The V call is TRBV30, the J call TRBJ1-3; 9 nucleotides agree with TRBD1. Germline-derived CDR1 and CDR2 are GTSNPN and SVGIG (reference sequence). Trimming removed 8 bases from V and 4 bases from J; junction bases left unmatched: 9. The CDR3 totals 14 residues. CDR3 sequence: CAAIQGAMGNTIYF. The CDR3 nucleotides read TGTGCCGCAATACAGGGGGCGATGGGAAACACCATATATTTT.

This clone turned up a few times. The CDR3 region is CASSGREARAFF. CDR3 coding DNA: TGTGCCAGCAGTGGAAGGGAAGCAAGAGCTTTCTTT. The V call is TRBV6-1, the J call TRBJ1-1; D not resolved. The CDR3 consists of 12 residues. Germline V CDR1 and CDR2: MNHNS, SASEGT. Trimming pared 4 bases from V and 10 bases from J, leaving 13 bases between.

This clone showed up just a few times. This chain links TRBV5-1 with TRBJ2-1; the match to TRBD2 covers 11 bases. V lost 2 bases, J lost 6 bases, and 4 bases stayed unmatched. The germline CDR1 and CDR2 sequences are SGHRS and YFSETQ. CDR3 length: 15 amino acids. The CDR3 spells CASSFSGRGGNEQFF. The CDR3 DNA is TGCGCCAGCAGCTTTAGCGGGAGGGGGGGCAATGAGCAGTTCTTC. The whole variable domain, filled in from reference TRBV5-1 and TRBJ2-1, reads KAGVTQTPRYLIKTRGQQVTLSCSPISGHRSVSWYQQTPGQGLQFLFEYFSETQRNKGNFPGRFSGRQFSNSRSEMNVSTLELGDSALYLCASSFSGRGGNEQFFGPGTRLTVL.

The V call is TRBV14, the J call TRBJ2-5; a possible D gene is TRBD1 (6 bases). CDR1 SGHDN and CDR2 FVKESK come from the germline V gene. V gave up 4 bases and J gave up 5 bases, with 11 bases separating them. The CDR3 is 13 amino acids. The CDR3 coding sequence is TGTGCCAGCAGCCTCTTTAGGGGGGAGACCCAGTACTTC. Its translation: CASSLFRGETQYF.

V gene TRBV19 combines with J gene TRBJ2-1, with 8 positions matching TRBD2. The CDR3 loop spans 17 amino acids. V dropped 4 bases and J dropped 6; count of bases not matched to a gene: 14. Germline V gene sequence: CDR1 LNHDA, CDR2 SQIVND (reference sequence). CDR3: CASSRPSGRGPPNEQFF. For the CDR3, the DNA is TGTGCCAGTAGTAGGCCCAGCGGGAGAGGGCCCCCCAATGAGCAGTTCTTC.

CDR3 region: CASSKQLYPHEQYF. In DNA form, the CDR3 reads TGTGCCAGTAGCAAACAGTTATACCCCCACGAGCAGTACTTC. This chain connects TRBV19 to TRBJ2-7; D gene unclear. Germline V gives CDR1 LNHDA, CDR2 SQIVND (reference sequence). CDR3 size: 14 residues. Trimming shortened V by 6 bases and J by 5 bases, and 17 bases separated the two germline ends.

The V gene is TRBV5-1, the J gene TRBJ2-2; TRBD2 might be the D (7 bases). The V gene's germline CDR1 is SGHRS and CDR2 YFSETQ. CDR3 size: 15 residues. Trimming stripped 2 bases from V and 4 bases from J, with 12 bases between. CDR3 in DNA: TGCGCCAGCAGCTTACGGGGGGCAGGCACCGGGGAGCTGTTTTTT. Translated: CASSLRGAGTGELFF.

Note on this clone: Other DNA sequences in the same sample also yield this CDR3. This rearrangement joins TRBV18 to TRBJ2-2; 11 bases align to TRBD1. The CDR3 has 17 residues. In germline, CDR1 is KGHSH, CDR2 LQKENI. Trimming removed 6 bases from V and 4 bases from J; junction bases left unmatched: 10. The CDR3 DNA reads TGTGCCAGCTCGATAAGGACAGGGGGCGAAAGCACCGGGGAGCTGTTTTTT. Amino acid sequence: CASSIRTGGESTGELFF.

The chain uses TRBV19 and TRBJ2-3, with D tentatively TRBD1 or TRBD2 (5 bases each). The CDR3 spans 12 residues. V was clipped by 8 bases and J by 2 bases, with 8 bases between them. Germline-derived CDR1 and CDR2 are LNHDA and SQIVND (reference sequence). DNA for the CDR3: TGTGCCAGTGGGGGTAACACAGATACGCAGTATTTT. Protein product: CASGGNTDTQYF.

CDR3 in amino acids: CASSPRTSGITGELFF. The CDR3 DNA sequence: TGCGCCAGCAGCCCTCGGACTAGCGGGATCACCGGGGAGCTGTTTTTT. The V gene is TRBV4-1, the J gene TRBJ2-2; 12 bases line up with TRBD2. The CDR3 has 16 amino acids. The V segment lost 4 bases and the J segment 4 bases; nucleotides outside the gene matches: 4. Germline CDR1 MGHRA, CDR2 YSYEKL.

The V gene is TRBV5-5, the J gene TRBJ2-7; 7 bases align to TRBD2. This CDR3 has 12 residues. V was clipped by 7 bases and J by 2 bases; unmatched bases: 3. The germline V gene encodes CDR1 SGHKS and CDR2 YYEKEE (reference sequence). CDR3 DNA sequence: TGTGCCAGCGGGAGGGAAGCCTACGAGCAGTACTTC. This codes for CASGREAYEQYF.

The CDR3 DNA reads TGTGCCATCAGTGGGGGACAGGGTATCGGGGAGCTGTTTTTT. As protein: CAISGGQGIGELFF. The genes are TRBV10-3 and TRBJ2-2; 9 nucleotides align to TRBD1. Trimming at V came to 4 bases and at J to 7 bases, leaving 4 bases not matched to a gene. This CDR3 has 14 residues. Per the germline V gene, CDR1 is ENHRY and CDR2 is SYGVKD.

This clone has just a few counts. This CDR3 reads CASSLSGQGRRGANVLTF. The CDR3 nucleotides are TGTGCCAGCAGCTTGTCGGGACAGGGTCGCCGTGGGGCCAACGTCCTGACTTTC. V gene TRBV5-4 combines with J gene TRBJ2-6; 9 positions match TRBD1. The CDR3 is made up of 18 amino acids. Trimming took 1 base from V and 3 from J; bases not matched to a gene: 8. CDR1 and CDR2 (germline): SGHNT, YYREEE (reference sequence). Full variable domain (rest looked up from reference TRBV5-4 and TRBJ2-6): ETGVTQSPTHLIKTRGQQVTLRCSSQSGHNTVSWYQQALGQGPQFIFQYYREEENGRGNFPPRFSGLQFPNYSSELNVNALELDDSALYLCASSLSGQGRRGANVLTFGAGSRLTVL.

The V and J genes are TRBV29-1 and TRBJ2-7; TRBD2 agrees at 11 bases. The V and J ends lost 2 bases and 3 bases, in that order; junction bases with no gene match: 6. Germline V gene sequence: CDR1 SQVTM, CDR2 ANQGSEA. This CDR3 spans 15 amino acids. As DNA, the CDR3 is TGCAGCGTTGAAAGTGGCCTAGCGGGGGGCTACGAGCAGTACTTC. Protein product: CSVESGLAGGYEQYF.

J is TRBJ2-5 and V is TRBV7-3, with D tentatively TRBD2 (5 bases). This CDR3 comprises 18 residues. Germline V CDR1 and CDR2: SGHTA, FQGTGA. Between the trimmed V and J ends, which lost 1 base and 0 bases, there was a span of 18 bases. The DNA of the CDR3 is TGTGCCAGCAGCTTAAACGCGGGTTCCTGGACGAACCAAGAGACCCAGTACTTC. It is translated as CASSLNAGSWTNQETQYF.

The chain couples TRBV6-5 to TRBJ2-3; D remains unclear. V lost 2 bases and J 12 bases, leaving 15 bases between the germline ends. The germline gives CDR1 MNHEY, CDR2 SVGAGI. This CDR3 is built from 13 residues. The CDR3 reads CASSYGQSVIQYF. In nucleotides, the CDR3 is TGTGCCAGCAGTTACGGGCAGTCAGTGATTCAGTATTTT.

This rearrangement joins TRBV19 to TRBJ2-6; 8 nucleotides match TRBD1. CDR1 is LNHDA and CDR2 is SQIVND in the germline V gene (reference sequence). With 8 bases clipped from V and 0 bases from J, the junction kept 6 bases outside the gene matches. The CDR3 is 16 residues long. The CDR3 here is CASHLGTGSGANVLTF. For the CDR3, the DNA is TGTGCCAGTCACCTCGGGACAGGCTCTGGGGCCAACGTCCTGACTTTC.

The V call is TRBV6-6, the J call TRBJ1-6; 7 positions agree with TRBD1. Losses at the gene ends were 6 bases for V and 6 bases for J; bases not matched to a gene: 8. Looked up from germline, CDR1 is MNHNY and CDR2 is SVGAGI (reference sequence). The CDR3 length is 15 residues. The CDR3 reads CASRDGRGTNSPLHF. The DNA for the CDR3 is TGTGCCAGCAGGGACGGCAGGGGGACTAATTCACCCCTCCACTTT.

The CDR3 DNA is TGTGCCAGCAGTCTTCCCGGGCGGGGCTCTGAAGCTTTCTTT. Its translation is CASSLPGRGSEAFF. The rearrangement uses TRBV5-4 and TRBJ1-1; TRBD1 might be the D (5 bases). The CDR3 has 14 residues. V was trimmed by 5 bases and J by 6 bases, leaving 17 bases between them. The V gene's germline CDR1 is SGHNT and CDR2 YYREEE (reference sequence).

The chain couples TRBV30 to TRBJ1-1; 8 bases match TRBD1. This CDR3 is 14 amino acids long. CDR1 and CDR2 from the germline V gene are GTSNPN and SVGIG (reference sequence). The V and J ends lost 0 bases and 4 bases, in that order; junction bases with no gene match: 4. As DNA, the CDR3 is TGTGCCTGGAGTGTGGGAGACAGGGGCACTGAAGCTTTCTTT. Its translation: CAWSVGDRGTEAFF.

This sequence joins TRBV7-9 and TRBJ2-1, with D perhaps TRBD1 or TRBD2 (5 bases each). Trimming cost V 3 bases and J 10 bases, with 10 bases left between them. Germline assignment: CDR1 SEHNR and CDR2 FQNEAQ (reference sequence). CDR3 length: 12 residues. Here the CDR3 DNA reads TGTGCCAGCAGCTTTCCGAGGGACGAGCAGTTCTTC. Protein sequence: CASSFPRDEQFF. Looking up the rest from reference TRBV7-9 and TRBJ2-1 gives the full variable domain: DTGVSQNPRHKITKRGQNVTFRCDPISEHNRLYWYRQTLGQGPEFLTYFQNEAQLEKSRLLSDRFSAERPKGSFSTLEIQRTEQGDSAMYLCASSFPRDEQFFGPGTRLTVL.

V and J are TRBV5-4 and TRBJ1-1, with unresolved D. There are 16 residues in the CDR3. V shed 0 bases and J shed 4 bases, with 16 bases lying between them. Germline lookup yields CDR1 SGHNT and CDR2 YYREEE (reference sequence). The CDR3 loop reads CASSLANPRKGTEAFF. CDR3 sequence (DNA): TGTGCCAGCAGCTTGGCCAACCCCCGAAAGGGCACTGAAGCTTTCTTT.

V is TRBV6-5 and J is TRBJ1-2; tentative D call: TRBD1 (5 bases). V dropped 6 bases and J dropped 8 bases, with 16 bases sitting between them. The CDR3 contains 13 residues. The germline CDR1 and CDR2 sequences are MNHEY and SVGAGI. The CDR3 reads CASRRSQGEGYTF. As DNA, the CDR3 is TGTGCCAGCAGGAGAAGCCAAGGGGAAGGCTACACCTTC.

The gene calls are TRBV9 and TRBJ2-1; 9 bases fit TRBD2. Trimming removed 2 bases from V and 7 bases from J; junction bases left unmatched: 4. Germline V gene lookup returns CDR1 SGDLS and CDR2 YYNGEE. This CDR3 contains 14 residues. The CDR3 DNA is TGTGCCAGCAGCGTGGAAGCGGGAGGTAATGAGCAGTTCTTC. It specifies CASSVEAGGNEQFF.

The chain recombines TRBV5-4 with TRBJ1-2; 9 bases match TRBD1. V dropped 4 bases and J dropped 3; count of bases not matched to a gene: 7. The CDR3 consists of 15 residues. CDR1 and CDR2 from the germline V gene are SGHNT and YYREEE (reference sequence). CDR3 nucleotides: TGTGCCAGCAGCGTCCGGGACAGGGATGACTATGGCTACACCTTC. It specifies CASSVRDRDDYGYTF.

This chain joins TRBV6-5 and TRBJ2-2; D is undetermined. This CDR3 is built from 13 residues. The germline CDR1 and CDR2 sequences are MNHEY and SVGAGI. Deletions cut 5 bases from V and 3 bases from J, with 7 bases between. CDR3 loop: CASSEEYTGELFF. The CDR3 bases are TGTGCCAGCAGTGAAGAATACACCGGGGAGCTGTTTTTT.

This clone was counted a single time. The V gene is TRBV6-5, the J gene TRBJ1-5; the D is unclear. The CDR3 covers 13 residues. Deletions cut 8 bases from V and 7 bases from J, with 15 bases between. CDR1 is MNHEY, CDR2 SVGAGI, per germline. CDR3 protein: CASAIGGRQPQHF. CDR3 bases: TGTGCCAGCGCGATTGGTGGCAGACAGCCCCAGCATTTT.

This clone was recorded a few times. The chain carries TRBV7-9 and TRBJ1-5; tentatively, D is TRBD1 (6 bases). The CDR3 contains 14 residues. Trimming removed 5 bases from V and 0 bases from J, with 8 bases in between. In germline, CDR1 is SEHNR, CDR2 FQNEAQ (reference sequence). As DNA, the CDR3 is TGTGCCAGCAGCCAGGGGAGTAGCAATCAGCCCCAGCATTTT. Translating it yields CASSQGSSNQPQHF.

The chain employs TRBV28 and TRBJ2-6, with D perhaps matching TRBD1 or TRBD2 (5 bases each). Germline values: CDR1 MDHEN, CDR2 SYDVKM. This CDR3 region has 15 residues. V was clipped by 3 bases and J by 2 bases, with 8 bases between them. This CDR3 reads CASSFQGAGANVLTF. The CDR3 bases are TGTGCCAGCAGTTTTCAGGGAGCTGGGGCCAACGTCCTGACTTTC.